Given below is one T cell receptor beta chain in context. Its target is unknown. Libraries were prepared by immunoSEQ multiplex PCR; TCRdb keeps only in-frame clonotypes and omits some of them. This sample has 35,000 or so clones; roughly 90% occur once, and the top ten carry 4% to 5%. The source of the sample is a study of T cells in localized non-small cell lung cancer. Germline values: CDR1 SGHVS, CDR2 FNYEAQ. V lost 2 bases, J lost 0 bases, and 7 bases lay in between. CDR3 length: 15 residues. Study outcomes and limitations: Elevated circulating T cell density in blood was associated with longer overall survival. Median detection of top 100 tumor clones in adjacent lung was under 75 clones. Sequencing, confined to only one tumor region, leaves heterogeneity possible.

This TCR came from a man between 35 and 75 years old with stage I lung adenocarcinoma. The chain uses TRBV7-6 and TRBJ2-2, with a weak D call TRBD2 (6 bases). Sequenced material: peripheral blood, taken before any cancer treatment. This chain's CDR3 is CASSLSGANTGELFF. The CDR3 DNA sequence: TGTGCCAGCAGCTTATCGGGGGCGAACACCGGGGAGCTGTTTTTT. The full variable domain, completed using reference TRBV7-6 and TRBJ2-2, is GAGVSQSPRYKVTKRGQDVALRCDPISGHVSLYWYRQALGQGPEFLTYFNYEAQQDKSGLPNDRFSAERPEGSISTLTIQRTEQRDSAMYRCASSLSGANTGELFFGEGSRLTVL.